These 18 T cell receptor beta chains were all obtained from the same sample, sequenced in a study of T cell changes during pregnancy in multiple sclerosis. Libraries were prepared by immunoSEQ multiplex PCR; TCRdb keeps only in-frame clonotypes and omits some of them. The data hold over 35,000 clones, with roughly 89% observed a single time. The material was CD4+ T cells from peripheral blood mononuclear cells, obtained in the second trimester of pregnancy. The receptor source for this set is a female donor in good health, enrolled as a control in a pregnancy study.

The chain is built from TRBV4-1 and TRBJ2-1, with 8 bases identical to TRBD2. CDR3 size: 15 residues. V lost 6 bases and J lost 7; bases outside the gene matches: 11. Per germline, CDR1 MGHRA and CDR2 YSYEKL. The CDR3 DNA sequence: TGCGCCAGCAGGAAAGCGGGAGTTGGCTGGAATGAGCAGTTCTTC. Protein: CASRKAGVGWNEQFF.

The genes are TRBV9 and TRBJ2-5; D might be TRBD2 (6 bases). The CDR3 extends over 16 amino acids. CDR1 SGDLS and CDR2 YYNGEE come from the germline V gene. Trimming took off 2 bases at V and 2 bases at J, with 16 bases between the two ends. DNA of the CDR3: TGTGCCAGCAGCGTGAGGGGACCGGGACTGCAAGAGACCCAGTACTTC. This translates into CASSVRGPGLQETQYF.

The chain combines TRBV10-3 with TRBJ2-7, with 9 bases aligning to TRBD1. From germline, CDR1 is ENHRY and CDR2 SYGVKD. The CDR3 covers 15 residues. V lost 3 bases, J lost 0 bases, and 3 bases stayed unmatched. The CDR3 spells CAISDGQGPSYEQYF. The CDR3 DNA follows: TGTGCCATCAGTGACGGACAGGGGCCCTCCTACGAGCAGTACTTC.

This chain joins TRBV7-8 and TRBJ2-1; possible D gene TRBD2, 6 bases. CDR1 and CDR2 from the germline V gene are SGHVS and FQNEAQ. There are 15 residues in the CDR3. The V gene lost 2 bases and the J gene lost 8 bases, with 16 bases spanning the gap. This CDR3 is CASSLSGEPWYEQFF. CDR3 coding DNA: TGTGCCAGCAGCTTATCGGGGGAGCCCTGGTATGAGCAGTTCTTC. Full variable domain (outside the CDR3, taken from reference TRBV7-8 and TRBJ2-1): GAGVSQSPRYKVAKRGQDVALRCDPISGHVSLFWYQQALGQGPEFLTYFQNEAQLDKSGLPSDRFFAERPEGSVSTLKIQRTQQEDSAVYLCASSLSGEPWYEQFFGPGTRLTVL.

The chain combines TRBV5-4 with TRBJ1-4, with D possibly matching TRBD1 (5 bases). This CDR3 comprises 17 residues. The germline V and J ends were trimmed by 1 base and 8 bases, with 21 bases remaining between them. Germline V gene lookup returns CDR1 SGHNT and CDR2 YYREEE (reference sequence). The DNA of the CDR3 is TGTGCCAGCAGCTTGACCGGCGGGGCAGGGTTTAGAGAAAAACTGTTTTTT. Protein: CASSLTGGAGFREKLFF.

The V and J genes are TRBV29-1 and TRBJ2-5; no clear D. This CDR3 spans 13 amino acids. CDR1 SQVTM and CDR2 ANQGSEA come from the germline V gene. Trimming took 3 bases from V and 1 from J, leaving 9 bases between them. The CDR3 loop reads CSVDLRFQETQYF. The CDR3 region has the DNA TGCAGCGTTGACCTTCGGTTCCAAGAGACCCAGTACTTC.

The chain uses TRBV4-1 and TRBJ1-5, with 9 bases identical to TRBD1. Trimming cost V 1 base and J 3 bases; bases outside gene matches: 7. The length of the CDR3 is 17 residues. Germline V gene sequence: CDR1 MGHRA, CDR2 YSYEKL. The CDR3 DNA reads as TGCGCCAGCAGCCAAGTGGACAGGGGCGCGTTCAATCAGCCCCAGCATTTT. Residues: CASSQVDRGAFNQPQHF.

The V gene is TRBV9, the J gene TRBJ2-5, with TRBD2 matching over 10 bases. The end of the DNA fits TRBJ2-7 better, so the J call may be wrong. The germline CDR1 and CDR2 sequences are SGDLS and YYNGEE. The CDR3 is 15 amino acids. CDR3 in amino acids: CASSVGAGGAYEQYF. The CDR3 nucleotides read TGTGCCAGCAGCGTAGGAGCGGGGGGGGCCTACGAGCAGTACTTC.

This chain uses TRBV2 with TRBJ1-3, with 10 bases lining up with TRBD1. The CDR3 extends over 15 amino acids. Unmatched junction bases numbered 6, after V lost 6 bases and J lost 4 bases. The germline CDR1 and CDR2 sequences are SNHLY and FYNNEI. CDR3 nucleotide sequence: TGTGCCAGCAGCCCGGGGGACAGGGGAGGAAACACCATATATTTT. Its protein product is CASSPGDRGGNTIYF.

With regard to this clone: One end of the junction does not line up with germline, which may come from a read error. V usage is TRBV7-6 and J usage is TRBJ2-1, with D unclear. The CDR3 totals 11 residues. From germline, CDR1 is SGHVS and CDR2 FNYEAQ. The CDR3 protein is CANSLYSEQFF. The CDR3 region has the DNA TGTGCCAACAGCTTATATAGTGAGCAGTTCTTC. The variable domain in full, completed from reference TRBV7-6 and TRBJ2-1, reads GAGVSQSPRYKVTKRGQDVALRCDPISGHVSLYWYRQALGQGPEFLTYFNYEAQQDKSGLPNDRFSAERPEGSISTLTIQRTEQRDSAMYRCANSLYSEQFFGPGTRLTVL.

This clone was counted a few times. The chain is built from TRBV29-1 and TRBJ1-1; 9 positions match TRBD1. CDR3 length: 14 residues. Germline CDR1 reads SQVTM; CDR2 reads ANQGSEA. In nucleotides, the CDR3 is TGCGGCGGACTTACAGGGGGCAAGTTTGCTGAAGCTTTCTTT. As protein: CGGLTGGKFAEAFF.

The rearrangement links TRBV11-2 to TRBJ2-3; tentatively, D is TRBD1 (6 bases). The CDR3 length is 16 residues. Germline V gene data show CDR1 as SGHAT and CDR2 as FQNNGV. The V and J ends lost 1 base and 3 bases respectively, with 14 bases between them. DNA of the CDR3: TGTGCCAGCAGCTTAGGTCTAGACAGGAGGACAGATACGCAGTATTTT. This codes for CASSLGLDRRTDTQYF.

The chain couples TRBV18 to TRBJ1-3; D might be TRBD1 (5 bases). The CDR3 extends over 14 amino acids. Germline CDR1 KGHSH, CDR2 LQKENI. The V end was cut by 4 bases, the J end by 4 bases, with 11 bases between. The CDR3, as DNA: TGTGCCAGCTCACAGGGGTCCCTGGGAAACACCATATATTTT. It is translated as CASSQGSLGNTIYF.

V usage is TRBV11-1 and J usage is TRBJ1-2; D perhaps matches TRBD1 (6 bases). Per the germline V gene, CDR1 is SGHAT and CDR2 is FQDESV (reference sequence). V was trimmed by 3 bases and J by 7 bases, leaving 6 bases between them. The CDR3 runs 11 residues. The CDR3 DNA is TGTGCCAGCAGCTTCAGGGGTGGCTACACCTTC. It encodes CASSFRGGYTF.

The chain joins TRBV2 to TRBJ1-2; TRBD1 matches at 7 bases. The CDR3 covers 14 residues. The germline V gene encodes CDR1 SNHLY and CDR2 FYNNEI. After removal of 6 bases from V and 3 bases from J, the junction contained 7 bases not matched to a gene. CDR3 amino acids: CASRETGSHYGYTF. CDR3 in DNA: TGTGCCAGCAGAGAGACAGGGTCCCACTATGGCTACACCTTC.

The chain has TRBV5-6 and TRBJ2-5; the match to TRBD2 covers 13 bases. This CDR3 comprises 16 residues. From germline, CDR1 is SGHDT and CDR2 YYEEEE. With 0 bases clipped from V and 5 bases from J, the junction kept 4 bases outside the gene matches. CDR3 sequence: CASSLGLAGGEETQYF. The CDR3 region has the DNA TGTGCCAGCAGCTTGGGACTAGCGGGGGGCGAGGAGACCCAGTACTTC.

The V gene is TRBV14, the J gene TRBJ2-1, with 12 nucleotides matching TRBD2. The CDR3 totals 15 residues. Germline V gene sequence: CDR1 SGHDN, CDR2 FVKESK. V lost 4 bases to trimming and J lost 6 bases; unmatched junction nucleotides: 4. In DNA, the CDR3 is TGTGCCAGCAGCCCCTCGGGACTAGCGGGCAATGAGCAGTTCTTC. It codes for CASSPSGLAGNEQFF.

J is TRBJ1-4 and V is TRBV30, with a tentative D call TRBD1 (5 bases). CDR3 length: 19 residues. V lost 4 bases to trimming and J lost 2 bases, with 26 bases between them. Looked up from germline, CDR1 is GTSNPN and CDR2 is SVGIG (reference sequence). The CDR3 here is CAWKGIDARVRLTNEKLFF. CDR3 sequence (DNA): TGTGCCTGGAAGGGGATTGATGCCAGGGTGAGATTGACTAATGAAAAACTGTTTTTT.